This T cell receptor (beta chain) was found in a study of T cell responses to AZD1222 COVID-19 vaccine. The V and J ends lost 2 bases and 4 bases respectively, with 3 bases between them. The CDR3 loop spans 12 amino acids. Germline V lookup: CDR1 MNHNY, CDR2 SVGAGI (reference sequence). Data came from immunoSEQ multiplex PCR; TCRdb stores just in-frame clones and leaves some out. The data show some 180,000 clones, with approximately 94% seen just once and under 2% held by the top ten. Findings and caveats of the study: Receipt of two AZD1222 doses was followed by a rise in Spike-specific TCR breadth and depth. Reportedly, close to half of spike-specific TCRs are directed against unmutated variant regions.

Details on this clone: Its cognate antigen is unknown.

The receptor was derived from an adult who received the AZD1222 COVID-19 vaccine. The chain carries TRBV6-6 and TRBJ1-5; D gene unclear. This specimen was peripheral blood, taken 28 days after the second AZD1222 dose. Written as DNA, the CDR3 is TGTGCCAGCAGTTACGGAAATCAGCCCCAGCATTTT. Encoded protein: CASSYGNQPQHF.